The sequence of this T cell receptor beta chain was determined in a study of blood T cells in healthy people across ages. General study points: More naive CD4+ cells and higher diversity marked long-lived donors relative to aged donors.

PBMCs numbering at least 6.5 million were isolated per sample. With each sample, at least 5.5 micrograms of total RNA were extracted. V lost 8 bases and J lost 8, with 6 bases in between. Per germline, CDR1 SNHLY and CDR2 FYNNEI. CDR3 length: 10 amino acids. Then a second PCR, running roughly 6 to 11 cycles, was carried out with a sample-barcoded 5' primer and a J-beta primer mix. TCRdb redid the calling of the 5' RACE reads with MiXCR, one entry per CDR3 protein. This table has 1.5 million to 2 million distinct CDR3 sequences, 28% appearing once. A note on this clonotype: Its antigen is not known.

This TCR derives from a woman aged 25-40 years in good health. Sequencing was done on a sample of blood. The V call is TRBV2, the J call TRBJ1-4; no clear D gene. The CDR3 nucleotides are TGTGCCAGCCGCGAGGAAAAACTGTTTTTT. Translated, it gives CASREEKLFF.